This TCR beta chain was found in a study of blood T cell repertoires in COVID-19. Across the whole study: Italy, Spain and the United States were the sources of the convalescent and acute COVID-19 samples. Sources were T cells, B-cell-depleted T cells, or PBMCs; the material itself was cDNA or gDNA.

Only in-frame clones appear in the TCRdb table, and some are missing; sequencing was by immunoSEQ multiplex PCR. The sample shows around 200,000 clones, around 90% of them seen only once. The CDR3 is 11 residues long. Germline trimming cut 6 bases from V and 14 bases from J; bases unmatched to any gene: 2. This chain connects TRBV12-3 or TRBV12-4 to TRBJ1-6; 9 nucleotides agree with TRBD1. The TCR comes from a man in his forties with active or convalescent COVID-19. Sequenced sample: peripheral blood. The CDR3 is CASRGQGTLHF. The CDR3 DNA reads TGTGCCAGCAGGGGACAGGGCACCCTCCACTTT.